The 13 T cell receptor beta chains below were found in one sample sequenced in a study of glioma-infiltrating T cells after dendritic cell vaccination. Time point in this sample: after dendritic cell vaccination, including at tumor progression/relapse. Here immunoSEQ multiplex PCR was the method, and the copy in TCRdb shows in-frame clones only, minus some. The table has approximately 85,000 clones, 85% seen once. Sample: blood, taken after dendritic cell vaccination. All receptors derive from a human donor with glioblastoma.

This clone appeared a few times. The chain carries TRBV2 and TRBJ2-7; a weak D match, TRBD2 (5 bases). The CDR3 covers 14 residues. Trimming cost V 4 bases and J 2 bases, with 12 bases left between them. Germline CDR1 SNHLY, CDR2 FYNNEI. CDR3 in amino acids: CASSGVALTYEQYF. As DNA, the CDR3 is TGTGCCAGCAGTGGAGTAGCGCTAACCTACGAGCAGTACTTC.

This clone has just one count. The rearrangement joins TRBV7-3 to TRBJ1-2; no definite D call. V lost 2 bases and J 8 bases, leaving 18 bases between the germline ends. The germline V gene has CDR1 SGHTA and CDR2 FQGTGA. This CDR3 has 15 amino acids. CDR3 amino acids: CASSLGGGIGEGYTF. CDR3 bases: TGTGCCAGCAGCTTAGGCGGCGGTATCGGTGAAGGCTACACCTTC. The variable domain in full, completed from reference TRBV7-3 and TRBJ1-2, reads GAGVSQTPSNKVTEKGKYVELRCDPISGHTALYWYRQSLGQGPEFLIYFQGTGAADDSGLPNDRFFAVRPEGSVSTLKIQRTERGDSAVYLCASSLGGGIGEGYTFGSGTRLTVV.

This chain joins TRBV15 and TRBJ2-1, with a tentative D call TRBD2 (6 bases). Trimming left V 0 bases short and J 14 bases short, with 20 bases between. CDR1 and CDR2 (germline): LNHNV, YYDKDF (reference sequence). The CDR3 is 15 amino acids. The CDR3 reads CATSRDMGGRGGKFF. CDR3 nucleotide sequence: TGTGCCACCAGCAGAGATATGGGGGGAAGGGGTGGGAAGTTCTTC.

Only a few counts were recorded for this clone. The J gene is TRBJ1-4, the V gene TRBV6-6; D remains unclear. CDR1 is MNHNY and CDR2 is SVGAGI in the germline V gene (reference sequence). The CDR3 is 13 amino acids. The V end was cut by 7 bases, the J end by 7 bases, with 13 bases between. CDR3 sequence (DNA): TGTGCCAGCACACCCGCGCGGGGTGAAAAACTGTTTTTT. Amino acid sequence: CASTPARGEKLFF.

This clone showed up just once. The CDR3 coding sequence is TGTGCCAGCAGTTACTCGGGCTTGGAAGCTTTCTTT. It encodes CASSYSGLEAFF. The rearrangement joins TRBV6-5 to TRBJ1-1; D uncertain. The CDR3 extends over 12 amino acids. The germline V and J ends were trimmed by 0 bases and 8 bases, with 7 bases remaining between them. Germline CDR1 is MNHEY and CDR2 is SVGAGI.

The gene calls are TRBV11-3 and TRBJ2-6; 11 positions match TRBD1. Germline CDR1 SGHNT, CDR2 YENEEA. The CDR3 loop spans 17 amino acids. The V and J ends lost 5 bases and 3 bases, in that order; junction bases with no gene match: 6. The CDR3 coding sequence is TGTGCCAGCAGCCCGGGACAGGGGGGGTATGGGGCCAACGTCCTGACTTTC. Its translation is CASSPGQGGYGANVLTF. Using reference TRBV11-3 and TRBJ2-6 for the parts outside the CDR3, the full variable domain is EAGVVQSPRYKIIEKKQPVAFWCNPISGHNTLYWYLQNLGQGPELLIRYENEEAVDDSQLPKDRFSAERLKGVDSTLKIQPAELGDSAVYLCASSPGQGGYGANVLTFGAGSRLTVL.

The chain links TRBV25-1 to TRBJ2-3; 7 positions agree with TRBD2. After removal of 0 bases from V and 2 bases from J, the junction contained 8 bases not matched to a gene. The CDR3 runs to 17 residues. Germline lookup yields CDR1 MGHDK and CDR2 SYGVNS. The CDR3 loop reads CASSEYPRRGDTDTQYF. CDR3 nucleotides: TGTGCCAGCAGTGAATATCCTCGACGGGGGGACACAGATACGCAGTATTTT.

The V gene is TRBV7-2, the J gene TRBJ2-1; 7 bases align to TRBD2. This CDR3 region has 15 residues. Germline V gives CDR1 SGHTA, CDR2 FQGNSA. Losses at the gene ends were 2 bases for V and 7 bases for J; bases not matched to a gene: 8. The CDR3 region is CASSLMGGSRNEQFF. The CDR3 region has the DNA TGTGCCAGCAGCTTAATGGGCGGGAGTAGAAATGAGCAGTTCTTC.

This chain links TRBV5-6 with TRBJ2-7; TRBD1 agrees at 11 bases. Germline V gene sequence: CDR1 SGHDT, CDR2 YYEEEE. The V and J ends lost 8 bases and 2 bases, in that order; junction bases with no gene match: 15. The CDR3 runs to 17 residues. The CDR3, as DNA: TGTGCCAGTAGACCCGGGACAGGGGGTGACGTTCCCTACGAGCAGTACTTC. Protein sequence: CASRPGTGGDVPYEQYF.

J is TRBJ1-1 and V is TRBV7-9, with TRBD1 matching 9 bases. This CDR3 is 14 amino acids long. The germline CDR1 and CDR2 sequences are SEHNR and FQNEAQ (reference sequence). Trimming cost V 3 bases and J 8 bases; bases outside gene matches: 7. CDR3 DNA sequence: TGTGCCAGCAGCTTGGGACAGGGAATTTGGGAAGCTTTCTTT. Protein: CASSLGQGIWEAFF.

In this sample, this clone turned up a few times. The V call is TRBV25-1, the J call TRBJ2-7, with 12 bases fitting TRBD1. Germline CDR1 MGHDK, CDR2 SYGVNS. This CDR3 is 18 amino acids long. V lost 5 bases, J lost 3 bases, and 14 bases stayed unmatched. The CDR3 reads CASSSNLGGTGGIYEQYF. The CDR3 coding sequence is TGTGCCAGCAGTTCAAATTTGGGTGGGACAGGGGGCATCTACGAGCAGTACTTC.

This sequence joins TRBV9 and TRBJ2-1; 11 bases fit TRBD2. Germline CDR1 is SGDLS and CDR2 is YYNGEE. V dropped 0 bases and J dropped 11; count of bases not matched to a gene: 10. The CDR3 is 16 amino acids. The CDR3, as DNA: TGTGCCAGCAGCGTAGAAGGACTAGCGGGCCTTGGTAAGCAGTTCTTC. Its protein is CASSVEGLAGLGKQFF.

This clone is medium-sized in the sample. The genes are TRBV5-6 and TRBJ1-1; D remains ambiguous. Germline V gives CDR1 SGHDT, CDR2 YYEEEE. V lost 1 base, J lost 0 bases, and 7 bases lay in between. This CDR3 has 14 residues. The CDR3 DNA is TGTGCCAGCAGCTTGCGTGGAGTGAACACTGAAGCTTTCTTT. Protein product: CASSLRGVNTEAFF. Variable domain in full (rest from reference TRBV5-6 and TRBJ1-1): DAGVTQSPTHLIKTRGQQVTLRCSPKSGHDTVSWYQQALGQGPQFIFQYYEEEERQRGNFPDRFSGHQFPNYSSELNVNALLLGDSALYLCASSLRGVNTEAFFGQGTRLTVV.